One and the same sample provided the 29 T cell receptor beta chains below, sequenced in a study of T cell responses to AZD1222 COVID-19 vaccine (dated by TCRdb to the early 2020s). Read against the paper, the sample's time point label means: baseline before first vaccination. Library preparation employed the immunoSEQ multiplex PCR assay. In its TCRdb copy, this immuneACCESS table keeps in-frame sequences only and misses some clones. Where compared with another copy, unresolved V genes explain less than half of these, and the others have no known cause. The table for this sample lists about 86,000 clones; around 80% of them were counted only once. The top ten clones comprise about 21% of the sample. Sequencing used peripheral blood, obtained on day 0 of AZD1222 vaccination. Receptor source: an adult in good health.

Regarding this clone: At one boundary the junction diverges from the germline segment, which might be a read error. CDR3 in DNA: TGTGCCAGCAGCTTACAGGAGAGAAACGTTCAGTACTTC. This codes for CASSLQERNVQYF. The rearrangement links TRBV7-2 to TRBJ2-4; D gene unclear. CDR1 is SGHTA, CDR2 FQGNSA, per germline. This CDR3 region has 13 residues.

This chain joins TRBV19 and TRBJ1-1; 9 bases fit TRBD1. The CDR3 runs to 13 residues. Germline assignment: CDR1 LNHDA and CDR2 SQIVND (reference sequence). V dropped 6 bases and J dropped 7; count of bases not matched to a gene: 6. The CDR3 region has the DNA TGTGCCAGTAGCTCGGGACAGGGCGATGAAGCTTTCTTT. Translated, it gives CASSSGQGDEAFF.

This chain joins TRBV24-1 and TRBJ2-5, with D perhaps matching TRBD2 (7 bases). Trimming cost V 7 bases and J 0 bases, with 17 bases left between them. Germline-derived CDR1 and CDR2 are KGHDR and SFDVKD. The CDR3 is 16 amino acids. This chain's CDR3 is CATRGGQSGDQETQYF. CDR3 bases: TGTGCCACCAGAGGAGGACAGAGCGGGGACCAAGAGACCCAGTACTTC.

The chain couples TRBV21-1 to TRBJ2-1. TRBV21-1 is a recognized pseudogene. The CDR3 loop spans 16 amino acids. Here the CDR3 DNA reads TGTGCCAGCAGCAAAGGTGGTAGGGCCGTTTCTGATGAGCAGTTCTTC. It specifies CASSKGGRAVSDEQFF.

This clone was detected once. In nucleotides, the CDR3 is TGTGCCAGCAGTCCGACCCTAGCGGGAGGTACCGCCTACGAGCAGTACTTC. Amino acids: CASSPTLAGGTAYEQYF. The chain recombines TRBV6-6 with TRBJ2-7; 11 bases line up with TRBD2. This CDR3 comprises 17 residues. The germline CDR1 and CDR2 sequences are MNHNY and SVGAGI (reference sequence). The V gene end was trimmed by 5 bases and the J gene end by 2 bases; junction bases not matched to a gene: 11.

The V call is TRBV6-1, the J call TRBJ2-3, with D perhaps matching TRBD1 (5 bases). The CDR3 length is 16 residues. V was trimmed by 1 base and J by 2 bases, leaving 13 bases between them. CDR1 and CDR2 (germline): MNHNS, SASEGT. CDR3 region: CASSEDRSSVTDTQYF. The CDR3 nucleotides read TGTGCCAGCAGTGAAGACAGGTCCTCCGTCACAGATACGCAGTATTTT.

This chain joins TRBV18 and TRBJ1-1; TRBD1 matches at 7 bases. CDR1 is KGHSH and CDR2 is LQKENI in the germline V gene. There are 13 residues in the CDR3. V lost 7 bases and J lost 3; bases outside the gene matches: 5. The CDR3 DNA sequence: TGTGCCAGCTTACAGGGGTTGGACACTGAAGCTTTCTTT. Its protein is CASLQGLDTEAFF.

V usage is TRBV27 and J usage is TRBJ1-4, with D possibly being TRBD1 (6 bases). The CDR3 runs to 14 residues. CDR1 MNHEY and CDR2 SMNVEV come from the germline V gene (reference sequence). V was cut by 0 bases and J by 5 bases, with 7 bases left in between. CDR3: CASSLSTGNEKLFF. In nucleotides, the CDR3 is TGTGCCAGCAGTTTATCTACAGGGAATGAAAAACTGTTTTTT.

This clone is a singleton in its sample. The J gene is TRBJ2-7, the V gene TRBV28; possible D gene TRBD1, 5 bases. Trimming shortened V by 1 base and J by 6 bases, and 13 bases separated the two germline ends. CDR3 size: 14 residues. From germline, CDR1 is MDHEN and CDR2 SYDVKM. The CDR3 sequence is CASSLLQARPEQYF. The CDR3 DNA reads as TGTGCCAGCAGTTTATTACAGGCAAGGCCCGAGCAGTACTTC.

This chain connects TRBV3-1 (or the pseudogene TRBV3-2) to TRBJ1-1, with D perhaps matching TRBD1 (5 bases). Trimming shortened V by 6 bases and J by 5 bases, and 16 bases separated the two germline ends. The CDR3 consists of 14 residues. The germline V gene encodes CDR1 LGHDT and CDR2 YNNKEL (reference sequence). The CDR3 region is CASSLQGSGTEAFF. The CDR3 nucleotides read TGTGCCAGCAGTCTCCAGGGATCTGGTACTGAAGCTTTCTTT.

This chain joins TRBV30 and TRBJ2-3; 12 bases are shared with TRBD2. Losses at the gene ends were 0 bases for V and 6 bases for J; bases not matched to a gene: 4. The germline V gene has CDR1 GTSNPN and CDR2 SVGIG (reference sequence). The CDR3 runs 15 residues. CDR3 nucleotide sequence: TGTGCCTGGAGTGTAGGGCTAGCGGGAGGGGATACGCAGTATTTT. Residues: CAWSVGLAGGDTQYF.

The chain is built from TRBV11-3 and TRBJ2-3; D remains ambiguous. Trimming shortened V by 5 bases and J by 3 bases, and 12 bases separated the two germline ends. CDR3 length: 14 amino acids. Germline loops: CDR1 SGHNT, CDR2 YENEEA. The CDR3 region is CASSPGRWTDTQYF. CDR3 sequence (DNA): TGTGCCAGCAGCCCAGGACGGTGGACAGATACGCAGTATTTT.

This chain connects TRBV20-1 to TRBJ2-3, with a tentative D call TRBD2 (6 bases). Germline-derived CDR1 and CDR2 are DFQATT and SNEGSKA (reference sequence). There are 13 residues in the CDR3. The V gene lost 3 bases and the J gene lost 6 bases, with 13 bases spanning the gap. DNA for the CDR3: TGCAGTGCTAGTTCCCCGGGAGCGGATACGCAGTATTTT. The encoded protein is CSASSPGADTQYF.

V and J are TRBV2 and TRBJ1-3, with 8 positions matching TRBD1. Germline loops: CDR1 SNHLY, CDR2 FYNNEI. Germline trimming cut 4 bases from V and 0 bases from J; bases unmatched to any gene: 5. The CDR3 runs 16 residues. Written as DNA, the CDR3 is TGTGCCAGCAGTGGCCAGGGGGCCCCCTCTGGAAACACCATATATTTT. Protein: CASSGQGAPSGNTIYF.

CDR3 in amino acids: CASSLGRGNEKLFF. The CDR3 region has the DNA TGTGCCAGCAGCTTAGGCAGGGGGAATGAAAAACTGTTTTTT. The chain combines TRBV11-2 with TRBJ1-4, with TRBD1 identical over 7 bases. The ends lost 1 base at V and 5 bases at J; junction bases unmatched: 1. The CDR3 is 14 residues long. Germline loops: CDR1 SGHAT, CDR2 FQNNGV. The full variable domain, completed using reference TRBV11-2 and TRBJ1-4, is EAGVAQSPRYKIIEKRQSVAFWCNPISGHATLYWYQQILGQGPKLLIQFQNNGVVDDSQLPKDRFSAERLKGVDSTLKIQPAKLEDSAVYLCASSLGRGNEKLFFGSGTQLSVL.

V is TRBV11-1 and J is TRBJ2-2, with 9 bases identical to TRBD1. CDR3 size: 16 residues. Losses at the gene ends were 1 base for V and 5 bases for J; bases not matched to a gene: 5. From germline, CDR1 is SGHAT and CDR2 FQDESV (reference sequence). The CDR3: CASSLVGTGRTGELFF. The DNA of the CDR3 is TGTGCCAGCAGCTTAGTAGGGACAGGGAGGACCGGGGAGCTGTTTTTT.

The chain employs TRBV15 and TRBJ2-7; weak D call: TRBD2 (5 bases). V lost 6 bases to trimming and J lost 4 bases, with 16 bases between them. Germline V gene data show CDR1 as LNHNV and CDR2 as YYDKDF (reference sequence). The CDR3 sequence is 14 residues long. The CDR3 is CATSGETSLYEQYF. DNA for the CDR3: TGTGCCACCAGTGGGGAGACCTCATTGTACGAGCAGTACTTC.

The rearrangement uses TRBV6-5 and TRBJ2-1; a weak D match, TRBD2 (6 bases). The germline V and J ends were trimmed by 7 bases and 9 bases, with 16 bases remaining between them. The germline V gene encodes CDR1 MNHEY and CDR2 SVGAGI. CDR3 length equals 13 residues. CDR3 loop: CASTLAGIGEQFF. The CDR3 nucleotides are TGTGCCAGCACCCTGGCGGGGATCGGTGAGCAGTTCTTC.

The V call is TRBV27, the J call TRBJ1-2, with TRBD1 identical over 7 bases. This CDR3 comprises 14 residues. The germline CDR1 and CDR2 sequences are MNHEY and SMNVEV (reference sequence). The V and J ends lost 4 bases and 2 bases, in that order; junction bases with no gene match: 4. The CDR3 DNA is TGTGCCAGCAGTTCTTACAGGGGCAACTATGGCTACACCTTC. It is translated as CASSSYRGNYGYTF.

The J gene is TRBJ1-4, the V gene TRBV19; D call uncertain. The germline V gene has CDR1 LNHDA and CDR2 SQIVND (reference sequence). This CDR3 comprises 14 residues. V gave up 6 bases and J gave up 0 bases, with 8 bases separating them. The CDR3 region is CASSPVSTNEKLFF. The CDR3 DNA sequence: TGTGCCAGTAGCCCAGTATCAACTAATGAAAAACTGTTTTTT. The full variable domain, rest sourced from reference TRBV19 and TRBJ1-4, is DGGITQSPKYLFRKEGQNVTLSCEQNLNHDAMYWYRQDPGQGLRLIYYSQIVNDFQKGDIAEGYSVSREKKESFPLTVTSAQKNPTAFYLCASSPVSTNEKLFFGSGTQLSVL.

The V call is TRBV12-2, the J call TRBJ2-1; TRBD2, the table's D call, lacks a check against the DNA. TRBV12-2 is tagged as a pseudogene. The CDR3 spans 17 residues. CDR3: CASRLAGGRAADNEQFF. CDR3 coding DNA: TGTGCAAGTCGCTTAGCGGGCGGGAGGGCCGCCGACAATGAGCAGTTCTTC.

This chain connects TRBV28 to TRBJ1-2; possible D gene TRBD1, 6 bases. V was shortened by 7 bases and J by 8 bases, with 14 bases between the two germline ends. Per germline, CDR1 MDHEN and CDR2 SYDVKM. The CDR3 totals 12 residues. CDR3 amino acids: CASITGFSGYTF. Here the CDR3 DNA reads TGTGCCAGCATCACAGGGTTTAGCGGCTACACCTTC.

The V gene is TRBV19, the J gene TRBJ1-3; perhaps TRBD1 as D (5 bases). V was cut by 0 bases and J by 4 bases, with 13 bases left in between. Germline V gene data show CDR1 as LNHDA and CDR2 as SQIVND (reference sequence). The CDR3 consists of 16 residues. The CDR3 is CASSIDLQGRGNTIYF. The CDR3, as DNA: TGTGCCAGTAGTATAGATCTCCAGGGACGAGGAAACACCATATATTTT.

The V and J genes are TRBV5-1 and TRBJ1-4; no firm D call. The CDR3 runs to 16 residues. V lost 4 bases, J lost 0 bases, and 13 bases lay in between. CDR1 SGHRS and CDR2 YFSETQ come from the germline V gene. CDR3 sequence reads: CASSTDTSATNEKLFF. CDR3 nucleotide sequence: TGCGCCAGCAGCACTGACACTTCAGCAACTAATGAAAAACTGTTTTTT.

The chain combines TRBV4-3 with TRBJ2-7; TRBD2 aligns across 8 bases. Germline V gene data show CDR1 as LGHNA and CDR2 as YSLEER. V lost 0 bases to trimming and J lost 5 bases; unmatched junction nucleotides: 6. This CDR3 contains 15 residues. The CDR3 coding sequence is TGCGCCAGCAGCCAAGAGGTGGCGGGACTAGACGAGCAGTACTTC. Protein sequence: CASSQEVAGLDEQYF.

The chain is built from TRBV18 and TRBJ1-1, with D possibly TRBD1 on 5 matching bases. V was pared by 1 base and J by 3 bases, with 9 bases between. Looked up from germline, CDR1 is KGHSH and CDR2 is LQKENI. The CDR3 is 14 residues long. CDR3 sequence (DNA): TGTGCCAGCTCACCACGGGGGGACGACACTGAAGCTTTCTTT. Amino acids: CASSPRGDDTEAFF.

The CDR3 nucleotides are TGTGCCAGCAGCGTTGAAGGGACCCCTCGTAGAGAAAAACTGTTTTTT. The encoded protein is CASSVEGTPRREKLFF. The rearrangement joins TRBV9 to TRBJ1-4, with D tentatively TRBD1 (5 bases). With 2 bases removed from V and 8 bases from J, the gap between germline ends came to 19 bases. CDR1 and CDR2 from the germline V gene are SGDLS and YYNGEE. The CDR3 sequence is 16 residues long.

This clone occurred a few times. The genes are TRBV4-3 and TRBJ1-5; D uncertain. The germline V and J ends were trimmed by 1 base and 3 bases, with 4 bases remaining between them. Germline V gene data show CDR1 as LGHNA and CDR2 as YSLEER. This CDR3 comprises 13 residues. As DNA, the CDR3 is TGCGCCAGCAGCCAAGGAAACAATCAGCCCCAGCATTTT. It specifies CASSQGNNQPQHF.

CDR3 coding DNA: TGTGCCAGCAGTTACTTGGGTCCTAACACCGGGGAGCTGTTTTTT. This translates into CASSYLGPNTGELFF. V is TRBV6-5 and J is TRBJ2-2; D unresolved. The CDR3 sequence is 15 residues long. The germline gives CDR1 MNHEY, CDR2 SVGAGI. V lost 1 base to trimming and J lost 2 bases, with 8 bases between them.